What follows are 22 T cell receptor beta chains derived from one specimen sequenced in a study of T-cell reconstitution after alpha-beta-depleted transplantation in children. Preparation of the TCRbeta library used unique molecular identifiers. MiXCR, applied by TCRdb to the PCR reads, yields one record per CDR3 protein. Of roughly 300,000 distinct CDR3 sequences listed, roughly 11% were seen once; the top ten hold roughly a quarter. The sequencing here drew on peripheral blood, taken 180 days after TCRalphabeta/CD19-depleted stem cell transplant. These receptors were obtained from a male patient aged 2 to 10 who had a stem cell transplant for chronic granulomatous disease, so the T cells may come from the graft donor.

This clonotype was seen ten or more times. The V and J genes are TRBV18 and TRBJ2-2; 7 bases are shared with TRBD1. CDR1 and CDR2 from the germline V gene are KGHSH and LQKENI. V shed 3 bases and J 6 bases; nucleotides not matched to a gene: 7. The CDR3 length is 15 residues. CDR3 sequence reads: CASSPQDRAPGELFF. Written as DNA, the CDR3 is TGTGCCAGCTCACCTCAAGACAGGGCCCCCGGGGAGCTGTTTTTT.

This clonotype was observed at least ten times. This rearrangement joins TRBV7-6 to TRBJ2-5; maybe TRBD2 (5 bases). CDR3 size: 16 residues. Germline assignment: CDR1 SGHVS and CDR2 FNYEAQ. The V gene lost 5 bases and the J gene lost 5 bases, with 21 bases spanning the gap. Written as DNA, the CDR3 is TGTGCCAGCAGCCACCGACGACTACCAAGTGGGGAGACCCAGTACTTC. Its protein product is CASSHRRLPSGETQYF.

Ten or more counts support this clonotype. The chain combines TRBV9 with TRBJ2-7; D is possibly TRBD1 or TRBD2 (6 bases each). V was pared by 0 bases and J by 3 bases, with 10 bases between. The CDR3 totals 14 residues. CDR1 is SGDLS, CDR2 YYNGEE, per germline. CDR3 nucleotides: TGTGCCAGCAGCGTAGGAGGAGGGGGCTACGAGCAGTACTTC. Translated: CASSVGGGGYEQYF.

This clonotype was seen ten or more times. This chain links TRBV4-1 with TRBJ2-7; 8 bases line up with TRBD1. The CDR3 runs to 16 residues. V was pared by 0 bases and J by 4 bases, with 8 bases of the junction left unmatched. The germline CDR1 and CDR2 sequences are MGHRA and YSYEKL. This CDR3 is CASSQDMPGGEYEQYF. CDR3 coding DNA: TGCGCCAGCAGCCAAGATATGCCAGGGGGCGAATACGAGCAGTACTTC.

This clonotype occurred many times. The V gene is TRBV20-1, the J gene TRBJ2-3, with a weak D call TRBD2 (6 bases). The CDR3 contains 16 residues. The germline gives CDR1 DFQATT, CDR2 SNEGSKA (reference sequence). Trimming removed 4 bases from V and 0 bases from J, with 17 bases in between. Written as DNA, the CDR3 is TGCAGTGCTATTAAAAAGCCGGGACTCAGCACAGATACGCAGTATTTT. Protein product: CSAIKKPGLSTDTQYF.

This clonotype occurred many times. This chain links TRBV12-3 or TRBV12-4 with TRBJ1-1; TRBD1 aligns across 9 bases. This CDR3 comprises 13 residues. V shed 6 bases, J shed 1 base, and the junction held 0 bases outside the gene matches. CDR3 sequence reads: CASRGQGNTEAFF. DNA of the CDR3: TGTGCCAGCAGGGGACAGGGGAACACTGAAGCTTTCTTT.

About this clonotype: Since a much larger clone is just one base distant, this may be a read error. The chain links TRBV28 to TRBJ2-4; tentatively, D is TRBD1 or TRBD2 (5 bases each). From germline, CDR1 is MDHEN and CDR2 SYDVKM. The CDR3 is 14 amino acids. CDR3 residues: CASRWDGSKNIQSF. DNA for the CDR3: TGTGCCAGCAGGTGGGACGGATCCAAAAACATTCAGTCCTTC.

There are many counts of this clonotype. Here the CDR3 reads CASSSPDRGGHVKYF. The CDR3 DNA sequence: TGTGCCAGCAGTTCCCCCGACAGAGGAGGCCACGTGAAGTACTTC. The gene calls are TRBV6-2 or TRBV6-3 and TRBJ2-7; the D call may be TRBD1 or TRBD2 (5 bases each). This CDR3 has 15 amino acids. Germline V gene lookup returns CDR1 MNHEY and CDR2 SVGEGT. Trimming cost V 4 bases and J 11 bases, with 24 bases left between them.

In its sample, this clonotype was seen many times. The V call is TRBV12-3 or TRBV12-4, the J call TRBJ2-1, with TRBD1 as a possible D gene (5 bases). V lost 3 bases to trimming and J lost 6 bases, with 9 bases between them. This CDR3 spans 13 amino acids. CDR3 DNA: TGTGCCAGCAGTTTGGGGCGCCCCAATGAGCAGTTCTTC. The encoded protein is CASSLGRPNEQFF.

The sample holds many counts of this clonotype. V usage is TRBV4-3 and J usage is TRBJ1-2, with no clear D. Germline-derived CDR1 and CDR2 are LGHNA and YSLEER. Between the trimmed V and J ends, which lost 1 base and 1 base, there was a span of 16 bases. The length of the CDR3 is 17 residues. CDR3 amino acids: CASSQAPDAGLNYGYTF. The CDR3 region has the DNA TGCGCCAGCAGCCAAGCTCCCGACGCGGGCCTTAACTATGGCTACACCTTC.

This clonotype was seen repeatedly, ten times or more. The V gene is TRBV5-5, the J gene TRBJ1-1, with a possible D match to TRBD1 (5 bases). The CDR3 runs to 15 residues. Trimming shortened V by 0 bases and J by 0 bases, and 9 bases separated the two germline ends. Germline values: CDR1 SGHKS, CDR2 YYEKEE (reference sequence). The CDR3 sequence is CASSLGTNMNTEAFF. The CDR3 DNA reads TGTGCCAGCAGCTTGGGGACAAACATGAACACTGAAGCTTTCTTT.

In this sample, this clonotype turned up many times. The rearrangement uses TRBV19 and TRBJ1-2, with 8 bases lining up with TRBD1. Germline assignment: CDR1 LNHDA and CDR2 SQIVND (reference sequence). This CDR3 is 14 amino acids long. V shed 7 bases and J 4 bases; nucleotides not matched to a gene: 8. The CDR3: CASNQQGGSYGYTF. The CDR3 region has the DNA TGTGCCAGTAATCAACAGGGGGGTAGCTATGGCTACACCTTC.

Regarding this clonotype: Just one base apart from a much larger clone, this may be a read error. The rearrangement links TRBV20-1 to TRBJ2-1; a possible D gene is TRBD2 (6 bases). V lost 2 bases and J 4 bases, leaving 15 bases between the germline ends. Germline values: CDR1 DFQATT, CDR2 SNEGSKA (reference sequence). The CDR3 extends over 15 amino acids. CDR3 sequence: CSARRPGGTYNEQFF. In DNA, the CDR3 is TGCAGTGCTAGAAGGCCTGGCGGGACTTACAATGAGCAGTTCTTC.

Ten or more counts support this clonotype. CDR3 sequence (DNA): TGTGCCAGCAGCTCCAATTTGGGAGGGACCCAGTACTTC. Translated: CASSSNLGGTQYF. V is TRBV28 and J is TRBJ2-5, with TRBD2 as a possible D gene (6 bases). Germline V gives CDR1 MDHEN, CDR2 SYDVKM. The CDR3 runs to 13 residues. V was clipped by 6 bases and J by 7 bases, with 15 bases between them.

This clonotype has at least ten counts. This chain connects TRBV4-2 to TRBJ2-3; 9 nucleotides agree with TRBD2. The CDR3 contains 15 residues. After removal of 6 bases from V and 1 base from J, the junction contained 5 bases not matched to a gene. Looked up from germline, CDR1 is LGHNA and CDR2 is YNFKEQ. This CDR3 is CASSPTSGGTDTQYF. CDR3 bases: TGTGCCAGCAGTCCGACTAGCGGTGGCACAGATACGCAGTATTTT.

This clonotype was counted many times. This chain connects TRBV12-3 or TRBV12-4 to TRBJ2-4, with D possibly being TRBD2 (6 bases). Trimming removed 3 bases at V and 6 bases at J, with 9 bases between. The CDR3 spans 13 residues. The CDR3 coding sequence is TGTGCCAGCAGTTTGATGGGAGGAAACATTCAGTACTTC. Translating it yields CASSLMGGNIQYF.

This clonotype was picked up many times. The genes are TRBV20-1 and TRBJ2-7; 8 bases map to TRBD2. After removal of 2 bases from V and 4 bases from J, the junction contained 4 bases not matched to a gene. This CDR3 spans 13 amino acids. The germline V gene has CDR1 DFQATT and CDR2 SNEGSKA (reference sequence). The CDR3 coding sequence is TGCAGTGCTAGACGGGGGGGCGGGTACGAGCAGTACTTC. Protein product: CSARRGGGYEQYF.

This rearrangement joins TRBV18 to TRBJ2-3; 7 nucleotides agree with TRBD2. The CDR3 is 15 amino acids. V dropped 4 bases and J dropped 2; count of bases not matched to a gene: 6. Germline V gene sequence: CDR1 KGHSH, CDR2 LQKENI. CDR3 sequence (DNA): TGTGCCAGCTCACTACGGACTAGTTACACAGATACGCAGTATTTT. Protein: CASSLRTSYTDTQYF.

The chain joins TRBV6-1 to TRBJ1-5, with 8 bases lining up with TRBD1. The CDR3 is made up of 13 amino acids. Germline trimming cut 5 bases from V and 6 bases from J; bases unmatched to any gene: 3. Germline CDR1 reads MNHNS; CDR2 reads SASEGT. The CDR3 loop is CASSKDRAQPQHF. CDR3 bases: TGTGCCAGCAGTAAGGACAGGGCTCAGCCCCAGCATTTT.

The table lists this clonotype with many counts. V and J are TRBV7-2 and TRBJ1-2, with TRBD1 as a possible D gene (5 bases). V was shortened by 2 bases and J by 14 bases, with 12 bases between the two germline ends. This CDR3 has 11 residues. Germline V gives CDR1 SGHTA, CDR2 FQGNSA. The CDR3 DNA reads TGTGCCAGCAGCTTAAACCCGGGGGGGACCTTC. Translated: CASSLNPGGTF.

This clonotype was counted at least ten times. The chain is built from TRBV18 and TRBJ2-2, with TRBD1 matching 8 bases. Germline-derived CDR1 and CDR2 are KGHSH and LQKENI. The V segment lost 4 bases and the J segment 0 bases; nucleotides outside the gene matches: 10. This CDR3 region has 18 residues. CDR3 sequence reads: CASSQLGTGGTNTGELFF. The CDR3 DNA reads as TGTGCCAGCTCACAGTTGGGCACAGGGGGAACGAACACCGGGGAGCTGTTTTTT.

V usage is TRBV7-6 and J usage is TRBJ1-5, with a weak D call TRBD1 (6 bases). The V gene lost 1 base and the J gene lost 5 bases, with 6 bases spanning the gap. The CDR3 spans 13 residues. Germline assignment: CDR1 SGHVS and CDR2 FNYEAQ. CDR3 sequence reads: CASSLGTDQPQHF. In nucleotides, the CDR3 is TGTGCCAGCAGCTTAGGGACAGATCAGCCCCAGCATTTT.